This TCR beta chain is drawn from a study of neurological immune-mediated disorders. The time point is: technical triplicate 2. The cells used in sorted libraries, CD4+ or CD8+ T cells, numbered 1 million. This clonotype was seen at least ten times. Germline CDR1 DFQATT, CDR2 SNEGSKA (reference sequence). The CDR3 has 13 residues. V was clipped by 5 bases and J by 6 bases, with 17 bases between them. TCRdb reprocessed the 5' RACE reads with MiXCR, giving one entry per CDR3 protein. The sample shows fewer than 40,000 distinct CDR3 sequences, roughly 13% of them seen only once. The TCR comes from a female donor with HTLV-1-associated myelopathy (HAM/TSP). Sequencing was carried out using CD4+ T cells from blood. The chain links TRBV20-1 to TRBJ2-7, with D perhaps matching TRBD1 (7 bases). The CDR3 DNA reads TGCAGTGCTGGAGGGGGCGCGGTTGGCGAGCAGTACTTC. The encoded protein is CSAGGGAVGEQYF.